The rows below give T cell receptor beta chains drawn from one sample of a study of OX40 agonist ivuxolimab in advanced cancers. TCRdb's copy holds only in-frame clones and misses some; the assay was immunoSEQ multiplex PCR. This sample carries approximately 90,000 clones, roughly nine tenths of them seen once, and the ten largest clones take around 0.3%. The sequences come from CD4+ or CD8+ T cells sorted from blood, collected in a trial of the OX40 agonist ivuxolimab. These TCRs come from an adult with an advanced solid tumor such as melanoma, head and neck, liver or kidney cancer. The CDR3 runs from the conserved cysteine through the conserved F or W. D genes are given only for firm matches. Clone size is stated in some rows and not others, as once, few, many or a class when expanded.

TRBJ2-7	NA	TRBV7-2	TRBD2	CASSLIAGESSYEQYF	TGTGCCAGCAGCTTAATAGCGGGGGAAAGCTCCTACGAGCAGTACTTC
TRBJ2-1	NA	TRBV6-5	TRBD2	CASRPGTSNYNEQFF	TGTGCCAGCAGGCCCGGGACTAGCAACTACAATGAGCAGTTCTTC
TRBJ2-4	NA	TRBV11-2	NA	CASSLDPQDIQYF	TGTGCCAGCAGCTTAGACCCGCAGGACATTCAGTACTTC
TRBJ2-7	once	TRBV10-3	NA	CAISESDTYYEQYF	TGTGCCATCAGTGAGTCGGACACCTATTACGAGCAGTACTTC
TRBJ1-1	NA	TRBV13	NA	CASRRTGSEAFF	TGTGCCAGCAGACGGACGGGGAGTGAAGCTTTCTTT
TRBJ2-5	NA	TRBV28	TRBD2	CASSLAGVSRETQYF	TGTGCCAGCAGTTTAGCGGGAGTTAGCCGGGAGACCCAGTACTTC
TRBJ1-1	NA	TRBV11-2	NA	CASSLVPVNTEAFF	TGTGCCAGCAGCTTAGTCCCAGTAAACACTGAAGCTTTCTTT
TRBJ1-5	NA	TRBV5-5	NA	CASSLGIGPSNQPQHF	TGTGCCAGCAGCTTGGGGATAGGCCCCAGCAATCAGCCCCAGCATTTT
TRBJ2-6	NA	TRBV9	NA	CASSVDDLIRGLLPSGANVLTF	TGTGCCAGCAGCGTAGACGACCTAATCAGGGGACTACTACCCTCTGGGGCCAACGTCCTGACTTTC
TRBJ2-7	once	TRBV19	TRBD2	CASRAGMSGSLSEQYF	TGTGCCAGTAGGGCGGGGATGAGCGGGAGTTTAAGCGAGCAGTACTTC
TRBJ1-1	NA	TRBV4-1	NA	CASSQGTNTEAFF	TGCGCCAGCAGCCAAGGGACGAACACTGAAGCTTTCTTT
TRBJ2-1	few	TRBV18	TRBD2	CASSPKGLLGRRDYNEQFF	TGTGCCAGCTCACCGAAAGGATTACTCGGGAGGAGAGACTACAATGAGCAGTTCTTC
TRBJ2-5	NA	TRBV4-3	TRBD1	CASSQGTGGETQYF	TGCGCCAGCAGCCAAGGGACAGGCGGAGAGACCCAGTACTTC
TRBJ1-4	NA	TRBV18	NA	CASSPTGVNEKLFF	TGTGCCAGCTCACCGACAGGAGTTAATGAAAAACTGTTTTTT
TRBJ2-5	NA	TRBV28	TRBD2	CASSQPSGRGETQYF	TGTGCCAGCAGCCAACCAAGCGGGAGAGGGGAGACCCAGTACTTC
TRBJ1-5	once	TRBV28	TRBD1	CASSLQGGGNQPQHF	TGTGCCAGCAGTCTCCAAGGGGGCGGCAATCAGCCCCAGCATTTT
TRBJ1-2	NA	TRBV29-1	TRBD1	CSVDTQGYYGYTF	TGCAGCGTTGACACACAGGGGTACTATGGCTACACCTTC
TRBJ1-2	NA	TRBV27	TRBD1	CASSPLPGTGGGYTF	TGTGCCAGCAGTCCATTACCCGGGACAGGGGGGGGCTACACCTTC
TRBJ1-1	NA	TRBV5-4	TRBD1	CASSLGPDRDSEAFF	TGTGCCAGCAGCTTGGGTCCTGACAGGGACTCTGAAGCTTTCTTT
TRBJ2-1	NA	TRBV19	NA	CASSISPSIYEQFF	TGTGCCAGTAGTATAAGCCCCTCTATCTATGAGCAGTTCTTC
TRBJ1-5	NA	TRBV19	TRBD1	CASIGTGRGNQPQHF	TGTGCCAGTATAGGGACAGGGAGGGGAAATCAGCCCCAGCATTTT
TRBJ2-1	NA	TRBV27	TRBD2	CASSFKREYEDNEQFF	TGTGCCAGCAGTTTTAAGCGGGAATATGAAGACAATGAGCAGTTCTTC
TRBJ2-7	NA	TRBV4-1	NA	CASSQAGGSSYEQYF	TGCGCCAGCAGCCAAGCCGGGGGAAGCTCCTACGAGCAGTACTTC
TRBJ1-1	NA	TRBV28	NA	CASSITDTNTEAFF	TGTGCCAGCAGTATAACCGATACGAACACTGAAGCTTTCTTT
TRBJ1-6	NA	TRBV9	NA	CASSVVGNSPLHF	TGTGCCAGCAGCGTAGTAGGTAATTCACCCCTCCACTTT
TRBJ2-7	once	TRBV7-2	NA	CASSLAPGVHEQYF	TGTGCCAGCAGCTTAGCCCCGGGAGTACACGAGCAGTACTTC
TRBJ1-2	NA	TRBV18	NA	CASSPGQQGGYTF	TGTGCCAGCTCACCCGGACAACAGGGTGGCTACACCTTC
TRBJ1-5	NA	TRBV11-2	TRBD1	CASAGGPSQPQHF	TGTGCCAGCGCAGGGGGTCCGAGTCAGCCCCAGCATTTT
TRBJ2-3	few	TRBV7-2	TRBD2	CASSLVAGDEDTQYF	TGTGCCAGCAGCTTAGTCGCGGGAGACGAAGATACGCAGTATTTT
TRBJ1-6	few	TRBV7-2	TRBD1	CASSLYRGSPLHF	TGTGCCAGCAGCTTGTACAGGGGATCACCCCTCCACTTT
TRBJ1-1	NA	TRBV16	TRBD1	CASSLLDRGNTEAFF	TGTGCCAGCAGCCTCCTAGACAGGGGTAACACTGAAGCTTTCTTT
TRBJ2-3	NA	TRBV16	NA	CASSQSSSADTQYF	TGTGCCAGCAGCCAATCCTCTAGCGCCGATACGCAGTATTTT